This T cell receptor (beta chain) came from a study of cytomegalovirus exposure and HLA in healthy donors. On the study more broadly: The roughly 100 million unique TCR beta sequences, from roughly 180 million T cells, were found by an earlier analysis.

PCR involved 60 Vbeta and 13 Jbeta primers. Method: immunoSEQ multiplex PCR; TCRdb's copy keeps in-frame clones and lacks some. This table holds 73,000 or so clones, roughly four fifths found once. Study-wide points: Sequences of the TCR beta chain were said to predict the HLA-A and HLA-B alleles of most subjects accurately. The study flagged roughly 150 TCR beta chains as cytomegalovirus-associated.

Worth noting for this clone: Its antigen is not identified. Sequence at one end of the junction differs from germline and may be a read error.

Germline CDR1 reads SGHVS; CDR2 reads FNYEAQ. This CDR3 is built from 18 residues. This sequence originates from a man between 50 and 59 years old in good health and CMV-seronegative. Sample: PBMCs. J is TRBJ2-6 and V is TRBV7-6, with 7 bases lining up with TRBD1. CDR3 nucleotides: TGTGCCAGCAGCTTAGAATTGGGACAGAGCTCTGGGGCCAACGTCCCGACTTTC. It is translated as CASSLELGQSSGANVPTF.